This T cell receptor beta chain came from a study of PD-L1 blockade in urothelial cancer. The sample holds a few counts of this clone. Its matching antigen is unknown. Regarding time point: pretreatment peripheral blood. Sequencing used immunoSEQ multiplex PCR; TCRdb keeps in-frame clones, though not all of them. This sample has tens of thousands of clones, with just under 85% found just once. Notes on the study in general: Durable-benefit cases showed more tumor-associated blood clone expansion at 3 weeks.

The material was PBMCs, obtained around atezolizumab (anti-PD-L1) treatment. The clonotype originates from an elderly man with urothelial cancer.

CDR3 sequence reads: CASSFWTGTGEQYF. Written as DNA, the CDR3 is TGTGCCAGCAGCTTTTGGACAGGGACGGGCGAGCAGTACTTC. The chain is built from TRBV14 and TRBJ2-7; 8 positions agree with TRBD1. There are 14 residues in the CDR3. After removal of 5 bases from V and 6 bases from J, the junction contained 9 bases not matched to a gene. Germline assignment: CDR1 SGHDN and CDR2 FVKESK.